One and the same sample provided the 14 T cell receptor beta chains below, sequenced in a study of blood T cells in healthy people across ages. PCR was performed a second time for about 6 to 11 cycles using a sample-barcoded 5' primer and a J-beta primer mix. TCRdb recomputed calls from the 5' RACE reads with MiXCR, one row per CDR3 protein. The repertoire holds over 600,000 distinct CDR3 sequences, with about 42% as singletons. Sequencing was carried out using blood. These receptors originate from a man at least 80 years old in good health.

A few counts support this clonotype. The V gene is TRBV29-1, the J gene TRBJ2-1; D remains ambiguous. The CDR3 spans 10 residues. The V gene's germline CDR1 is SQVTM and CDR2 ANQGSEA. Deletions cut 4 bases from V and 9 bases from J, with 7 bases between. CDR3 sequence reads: CSVVWVEQFF. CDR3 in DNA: TGCAGCGTTGTATGGGTTGAGCAGTTCTTC.

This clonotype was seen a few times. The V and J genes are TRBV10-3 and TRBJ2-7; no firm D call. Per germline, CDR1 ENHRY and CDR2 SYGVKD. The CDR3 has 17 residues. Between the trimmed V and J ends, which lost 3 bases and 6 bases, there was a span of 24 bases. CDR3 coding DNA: TGTGCCATCAGTGAAGTTGGAGTATCGGACGTCTCGGCCGAGCAGTACTTC. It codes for CAISEVGVSDVSAEQYF.

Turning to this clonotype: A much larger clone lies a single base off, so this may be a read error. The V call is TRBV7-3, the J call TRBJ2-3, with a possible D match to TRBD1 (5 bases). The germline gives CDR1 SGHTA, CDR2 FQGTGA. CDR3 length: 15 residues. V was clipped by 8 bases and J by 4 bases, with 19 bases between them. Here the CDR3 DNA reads TGTGCCAGCTCCATTTCAGGGTTCGCCGCAGATACGCAGTATTTT. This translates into CASSISGFAADTQYF.

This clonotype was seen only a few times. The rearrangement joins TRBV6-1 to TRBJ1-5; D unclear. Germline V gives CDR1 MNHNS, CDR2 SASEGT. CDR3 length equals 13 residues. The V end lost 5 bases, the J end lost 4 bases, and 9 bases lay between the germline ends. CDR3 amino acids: CASSLRRNQPQHF. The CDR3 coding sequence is TGTGCCAGCAGTCTCCGGAGGAATCAGCCCCAGCATTTT.

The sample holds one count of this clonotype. DNA for the CDR3: TGCAGCGTCGCGGGACTAGCGGGAGACAACAATGAGCAGTTCTTC. This encodes CSVAGLAGDNNEQFF. This sequence joins TRBV29-1 and TRBJ2-1, with 14 bases lining up with TRBD2. The CDR3 contains 15 residues. Germline V gene data show CDR1 as SQVTM and CDR2 as ANQGSEA. J was trimmed by 5 bases and V by 6 bases; bases with no gene match: 6.

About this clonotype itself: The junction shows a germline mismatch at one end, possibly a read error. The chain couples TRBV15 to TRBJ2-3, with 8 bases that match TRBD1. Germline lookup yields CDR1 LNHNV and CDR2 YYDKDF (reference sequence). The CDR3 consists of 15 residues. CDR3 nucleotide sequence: TGTGCCACCAGCAAACAGACAGGGGAAACAGATACACAGTATTTT. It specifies CATSKQTGETDTQYF.

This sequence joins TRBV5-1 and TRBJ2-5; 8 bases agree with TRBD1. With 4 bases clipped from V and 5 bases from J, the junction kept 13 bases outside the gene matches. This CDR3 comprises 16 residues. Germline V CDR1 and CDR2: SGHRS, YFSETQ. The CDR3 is CASSPDLTGDRETQYF. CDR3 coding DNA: TGCGCCAGCAGCCCAGATTTGACAGGGGATAGGGAGACCCAGTACTTC.

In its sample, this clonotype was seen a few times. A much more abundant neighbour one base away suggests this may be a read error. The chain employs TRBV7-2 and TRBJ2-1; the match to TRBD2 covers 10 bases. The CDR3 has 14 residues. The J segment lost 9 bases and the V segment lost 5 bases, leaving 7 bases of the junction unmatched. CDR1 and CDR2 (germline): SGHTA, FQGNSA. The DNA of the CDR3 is TGTGCCAGCAGCGTACCCCAGCGGGGGGGTGAGCAGTTCTTC. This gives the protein CASSVPQRGGEQFF.

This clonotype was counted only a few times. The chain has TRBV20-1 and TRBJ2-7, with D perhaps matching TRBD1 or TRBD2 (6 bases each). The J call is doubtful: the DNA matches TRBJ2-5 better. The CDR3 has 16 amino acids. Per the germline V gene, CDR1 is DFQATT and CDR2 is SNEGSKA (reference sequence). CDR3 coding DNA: TGCAGTGCTGGGATAACAGGGAGGTATTCGGGAGAGACCCAGTACTTC. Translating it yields CSAGITGRYSGETQYF.

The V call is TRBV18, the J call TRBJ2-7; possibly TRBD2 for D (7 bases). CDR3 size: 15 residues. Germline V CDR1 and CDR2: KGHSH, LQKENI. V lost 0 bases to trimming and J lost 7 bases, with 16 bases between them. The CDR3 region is CASSPPYMGGQEQYF. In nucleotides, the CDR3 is TGTGCCAGCTCACCACCGTATATGGGGGGGCAGGAGCAGTACTTC.

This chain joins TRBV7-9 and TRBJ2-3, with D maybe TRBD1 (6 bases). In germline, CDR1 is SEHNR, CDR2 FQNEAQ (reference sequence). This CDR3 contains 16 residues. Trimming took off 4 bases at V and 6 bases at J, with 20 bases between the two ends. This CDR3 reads CASSSWVGQYVDTQYF. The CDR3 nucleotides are TGTGCCAGCAGCTCATGGGTCGGACAGTACGTGGATACGCAGTATTTT.

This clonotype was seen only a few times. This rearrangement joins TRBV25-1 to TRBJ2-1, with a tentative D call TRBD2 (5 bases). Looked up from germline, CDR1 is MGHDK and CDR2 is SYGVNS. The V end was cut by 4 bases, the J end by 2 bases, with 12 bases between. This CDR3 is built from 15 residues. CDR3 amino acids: CASSASRATYNEQFF. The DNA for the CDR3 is TGTGCCAGCAGTGCATCGAGGGCCACCTACAATGAGCAGTTCTTC.

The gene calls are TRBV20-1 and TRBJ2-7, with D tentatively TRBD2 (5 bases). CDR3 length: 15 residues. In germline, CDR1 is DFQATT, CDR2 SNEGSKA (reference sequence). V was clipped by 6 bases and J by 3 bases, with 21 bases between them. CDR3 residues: CSASFVPRDHYEQYF. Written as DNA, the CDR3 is TGCAGTGCCTCCTTCGTTCCTCGGGATCACTACGAGCAGTACTTC.

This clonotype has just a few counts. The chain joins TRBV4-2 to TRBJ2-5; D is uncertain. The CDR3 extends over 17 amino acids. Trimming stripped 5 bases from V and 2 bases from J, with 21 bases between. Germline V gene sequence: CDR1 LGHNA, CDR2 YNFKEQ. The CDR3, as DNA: TGTGCCAGCAGCAGGGCATCAGGAAGCAGAGAACAAGAGACCCAGTACTTC. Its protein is CASSRASGSREQETQYF.